This T cell receptor beta chain is drawn from a study of blood T cells in healthy people across ages (dated by TCRdb to the mid-2010s). In the study overall: Template switching captured roughly one uniquely barcoded TCR beta cDNA molecule per two T cells in model experiments. To track age-related changes in TCR beta repertoire diversity, the study relied on deep sequencing normalized with unique cDNA molecular identifiers. Four age groups were formed from the donors: young (average approximately 15 years), middle-aged (approximately 40), aged (about 62) and long-lived (approximately 78). Donors of different ages were randomly distributed across sequencing lanes to avoid experimental bias. Using the same blood draw, the study looked at two additional independent replicas of 1 million unique cDNA reads for two donors, one aged 18 to 30 and the other aged 80 or older. On the study overall, not on this receptor specifically: Estimates of total diversity based on one million sequenced T cells were considered lower bounds and underestimates. Conclusive comparison of naive and antigen-experienced compartments was prevented by the profiling of bulk unsorted PBMCs. Observed TCR beta diversity per million T cells fell roughly linearly with age, and a significant reduction was already apparent by age about 43. Compared with the aged group, the long-lived group had more naive CD4+ T cells, fewer expanded clones and increased TCR diversity, a pattern suggesting age selection. Observed TCR beta diversity correlated strongly with the percentage of naive T cells measured by flow cytometry. The CMV infection status of donors was not known, potentially confounding age-related changes in expanded clonotypes.

Libraries were made using 5' RACE. Sequencer: Illumina HiSeq 2500. The second PCR ran for roughly 7 to 12 cycles and used a J-beta primer mix along with a sample-barcoded 5' primer. Each TCR beta cDNA molecule received a unique molecular identifier from a template-switch 5' adaptor carrying 12 random nucleotides. At least 2.5 million CDR3-containing paired-end reads were obtained from each sample. First-strand cDNA was synthesized from all RNA with the Mint cDNA synthesis kit, primed by a TRBC-specific oligonucleotide. After uracil-DNA glycosylase treatment, a first 18-cycle PCR used universal primers M1SS and BC2_uni_R on all cDNA. The paper's data handling went like this. For normalization, 1 million high-quality reads, each with a distinct molecular identifier, were randomly selected from each sample. Instead of being binned into consensus sequences, reads that shared molecular identifiers were thrown out. MiTCR, run with a Q25 quality threshold and the strictest error-elimination algorithm, handled CDR3 identification, clonotype clustering and error correction. Lower-bound total TCR beta diversity was estimated with a nonparametric unseen species model using Euler transformation. Through fastp at Q25 and MiXCR, TCRdb rebuilt clones from the public reads, retaining in-frame beta chains. Rows with one shared CDR3 protein collapse into an entry with the most common genes and DNA. TCRdb, rather than the study authors, made the V and J calls. This sample gives over 600,000 distinct CDR3 sequences in total; under 25% of them show up just once. The top ten hold 3% to 4% of the sample.

Concerning this clonotype itself: Its binding antigen is unknown. Base qualities are not provided; no much larger clone lies one nucleotide away.

The donors were 40 or so Caucasian individuals from Russia, aged 6 to 90 years, who were systemically healthy. Each donor gave 9.5 to 10 milliliters of peripheral blood, drawn into EDTA-treated Vacutainer tubes. Ficoll-Paque density-gradient centrifugation was used to isolate PBMCs, with at least 7 million per sample. Total RNA was extracted from PBMCs with Trizol reagent, with at least 5.5 micrograms obtained per sample. Naive CD45RAhigh/CD27high T cell percentages were measured by flow cytometry on a PBMC aliquot from every donor. This receptor was identified in a man between 65 and 85 years old in good health. The specimen was blood.

CDR3 sequence: CASRSLDEKLFF. The sequence in DNA is TGTGCCAGCAGGAGTCTTGATGAAAAACTGTTTTTT. Rearrangement joined TRBV2 to TRBJ1-4; the D segment cannot be called with confidence. V lost 6 bases and J lost 6 bases; the stretch between them is 8 bases long. As encoded in the germline V gene, CDR1 is SNHLY while CDR2 is FYNNEI. The CDR3 runs 12 residues from the cysteine to the phenylalanine. Only the CDR3 portion is preserved as DNA: 36 bases, with reading frame beginning at the first base.